The clone carrying this T cell receptor beta chain appeared many times. Its target is unknown. V was clipped by 5 bases and J by 8 bases; unmatched bases: 18. Per the germline V gene, CDR1 is GTSNPN and CDR2 is SVGIG (reference sequence). CDR3 length equals 16 residues. Using its own MiXCR run on the 5' RACE reads, TCRdb lists one record per CDR3 protein. The profile covers about 50,000 distinct CDR3 sequences, with around a sixth appearing a single time and roughly 4% taken by the ten largest. This record belongs to a study of neurological immune-mediated disorders. Points from the study as a whole: The study found the most TCR clonal expansion in HTLV-1-associated myelopathy and the least in multiple sclerosis, below healthy controls. There were no CDR3 amino acid sequences shared by expanded clones across subjects, a result suggesting private repertoires in all groups.

Sequencing was done on a sample of PBMCs. The receptor was derived from a man in his 60s in good health. The chain joins TRBV30 to TRBJ2-1, with 7 bases that match TRBD2. DNA of the CDR3: TGTGCCTGGCTCATCAGTCGGGGAGGGCCTTACCATGAGCAGTTCTTC. Its protein is CAWLISRGGPYHEQFF.